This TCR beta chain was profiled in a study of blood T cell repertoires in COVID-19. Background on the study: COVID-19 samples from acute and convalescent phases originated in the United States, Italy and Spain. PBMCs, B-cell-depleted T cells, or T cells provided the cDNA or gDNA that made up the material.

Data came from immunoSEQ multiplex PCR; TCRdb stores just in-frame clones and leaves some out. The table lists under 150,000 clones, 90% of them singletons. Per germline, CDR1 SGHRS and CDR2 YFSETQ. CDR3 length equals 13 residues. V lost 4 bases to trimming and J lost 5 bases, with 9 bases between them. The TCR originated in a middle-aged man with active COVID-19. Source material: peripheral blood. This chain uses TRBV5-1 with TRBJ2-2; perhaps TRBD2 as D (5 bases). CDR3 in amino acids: CASSQWETGELFF. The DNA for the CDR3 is TGCGCCAGCAGCCAATGGGAGACCGGGGAGCTGTTTTTT. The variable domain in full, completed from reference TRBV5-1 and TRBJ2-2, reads KAGVTQTPRYLIKTRGQQVTLSCSPISGHRSVSWYQQTPGQGLQFLFEYFSETQRNKGNFPGRFSGRQFSNSRSEMNVSTLELGDSALYLCASSQWETGELFFGEGSRLTVL.